This T cell receptor (beta chain) derives from a study of spatial heterogeneity in lung cancer. Time point given: sample taken at primary tumor resection. The donors, about 78 patients with untreated early-stage non-small cell lung cancer, provided the samples. In each case, whole RNA from tumor, nontumor lung or frozen PBMC was sequenced unsorted. This clonotype was observed a few times. Germline CDR1 reads SGHRS; CDR2 reads YFSETQ. Trimming took 1 base from V and 6 from J, leaving 7 bases between them. This CDR3 contains 12 residues. Every molecule of TCR cDNA had its own unique molecular identifier. One entry per CDR3 protein results from TCRdb running MiXCR on the 5' RACE reads. The sample holds tens of thousands of distinct CDR3 sequences, 4.6% seen once.

The chain joins TRBV5-1 to TRBJ1-2; D unclear. The sequencing here drew on PBMCs, taken at surgery. This TCR was recovered from a male donor with early-stage non-small cell lung cancer. CDR3 in amino acids: CASSLLGNGYTF. CDR3 DNA sequence: TGCGCCAGCAGCTTGCTAGGGAATGGCTACACCTTC.